The 18 T cell receptor beta chains below were found in one sample sequenced in a study of regulatory T cells in long-lasting Graves disease (dated by TCRdb to the early 2020s). In light of the paper, this sample's time point label describes: persistent/refractory GD, antithyroid drugs over 5 years with positive TRAb. For both TCR sequencing and RNA sequencing, RNA was extracted from PBMCs using TRIzol. Libraries were prepared through multiplex PCR. Sequenced on an Illumina HiSeq 4000. CDR3 regions were amplified by Arm-PCR with iRepertoire HTBI primers to construct TCR beta libraries. TCRdb applied fastp at Q25 and MiXCR to the public reads, then kept only in-frame beta chains. Rows are combined by CDR3 protein, so each entry shows the most common genes and DNA. For this sample the table gives some 370,000 distinct CDR3 sequences, of which roughly 20% were detected only once. The ten largest clones capture 20% to 25% of the sample.

The sequencing used peripheral blood mononuclear cells (PBMCs), collected when the disease was refractory, from a patient treated with antithyroid drugs. These receptor sequences come from a female donor with Graves disease.

About this clonotype: This is likely an artifact of a read error, given a far larger clone one base away. The chain carries TRBV7-9 and TRBJ1-4; perhaps TRBD1 as D (5 bases). The CDR3 length is 14 residues. Germline V lookup: CDR1 SEHNR, CDR2 FQNEAQ (reference sequence). This chain's CDR3 is CAGSPGMADGKLFF. The DNA for the CDR3 is TGTGCCGGCAGTCCAGGGATGGCGGATGGAAAACTGTTTTTT. Full variable domain (rest looked up from reference TRBV7-9 and TRBJ1-4): DTGVSQNPRHKITKRGQNVTFRCDPISEHNRLYWYRQTLGQGPEFLTYFQNEAQLEKSRLLSDRFSAERPKGSFSTLEIQRTEQGDSAMYLCAGSPGMADGKLFFGSGTQLSVL.

Only a few counts were recorded for this clonotype. V and J are TRBV5-1 and TRBJ2-7, with 8 bases identical to TRBD1. The CDR3 is 13 residues long. The V segment lost 4 bases and the J segment 8 bases; nucleotides outside the gene matches: 8. CDR1 and CDR2 (germline): SGHRS, YFSETQ. DNA for the CDR3: TGCGCCAGCAGCCCTTCGACAGGGGAGAAGCAGTACTTC. It codes for CASSPSTGEKQYF. The full variable domain, its missing parts supplied by reference TRBV5-1 and TRBJ2-7, is KAGVTQTPRYLIKTRGQQVTLSCSPISGHRSVSWYQQTPGQGLQFLFEYFSETQRNKGNFPGRFSGRQFSNSRSEMNVSTLELGDSALYLCASSPSTGEKQYFGPGTRLTVT.

The gene calls are TRBV7-9 and TRBJ1-4; D is unclear. V shed 3 bases and J shed 0 bases, with 5 bases lying between them. Germline CDR1 reads SEHNR; CDR2 reads FQNEAQ (reference sequence). This CDR3 is 14 amino acids long. The CDR3 loop reads CASSLVTTNEKLFF. DNA for the CDR3: TGTGCCAGCAGCTTGGTTACAACTAATGAAAAACTGTTTTTT.

In its sample, this clonotype was seen many times. This chain uses TRBV7-2 with TRBJ1-6, with D possibly TRBD1 on 6 matching bases. From germline, CDR1 is SGHTA and CDR2 FQGNSA. V lost 7 bases and J 10 bases, leaving 17 bases between the germline ends. The CDR3 totals 14 residues. CDR3 amino acids: CASKTDSVMSPLHF. In nucleotides, the CDR3 is TGTGCCAGCAAGACGGACAGCGTTATGTCACCCCTCCACTTT.

This clonotype was seen at least ten times. V usage is TRBV28 and J usage is TRBJ2-2; D is unclear. Germline-derived CDR1 and CDR2 are MDHEN and SYDVKM. The CDR3 extends over 14 amino acids. V lost 3 bases and J 7 bases, leaving 12 bases between the germline ends. CDR3 protein: CASSFNSLDGELFF. CDR3 DNA: TGTGCCAGCAGTTTTAACAGCCTGGACGGGGAGCTGTTTTTT.

This clonotype was seen repeatedly, ten times or more. This chain links TRBV7-2 with TRBJ1-5; 7 bases fit TRBD1. Germline-derived CDR1 and CDR2 are SGHTA and FQGNSA. The CDR3 has 17 amino acids. The junction had 12 bases not matched to a gene; V was cut back by 0 bases and J by 7 bases. The CDR3 protein is CASSLAPGTASPQPQHF. CDR3 nucleotides: TGTGCCAGCAGCTTAGCCCCCGGGACAGCTAGCCCCCAGCCCCAGCATTTT.

This clonotype has ten or more counts. The gene calls are TRBV7-9 and TRBJ2-2, with D possibly being TRBD2 (6 bases). The CDR3 runs to 13 residues. Germline-derived CDR1 and CDR2 are SEHNR and FQNEAQ (reference sequence). V was pared by 5 bases and J by 5 bases, with 9 bases between. CDR3 loop: CASSPEGTGELFF. The CDR3 coding sequence is TGTGCCAGCAGCCCGGAGGGTACCGGGGAGCTGTTTTTT.

CDR3 loop: CAWSVGTGGTEAFF. The CDR3 DNA follows: TGTGCCTGGAGTGTGGGGACAGGCGGCACTGAAGCTTTCTTT. The chain combines TRBV30 with TRBJ1-1, with 8 bases lining up with TRBD1. The germline V gene has CDR1 GTSNPN and CDR2 SVGIG (reference sequence). V shed 0 bases, J shed 4 bases, and the junction held 4 bases outside the gene matches. The CDR3 runs 14 residues.

In DNA form, the CDR3 reads TGTGCCAGCAGCTCCTCCGCTAGATATCAGTACAATGAGCAGTTCTTC. Translation: CASSSSARYQYNEQFF. This chain joins TRBV28 and TRBJ2-1, with D unclear. Trimming stripped 6 bases from V and 4 bases from J, with 19 bases between. The length of the CDR3 is 16 residues. Germline CDR1 and CDR2: MDHEN and SYDVKM.

This clonotype occurred many times. The DNA of the CDR3 is TGTGCCACCAGCAGAGAGGCAGCGCAAGAGACCCAGTACTTC. Translated: CATSREAAQETQYF. This chain links TRBV15 with TRBJ2-5; D call uncertain. The CDR3 has 14 amino acids. V lost 0 bases and J 2 bases, leaving 7 bases between the germline ends. Germline CDR1 reads LNHNV; CDR2 reads YYDKDF (reference sequence).

The rearrangement joins TRBV6-2 or TRBV6-3 to TRBJ1-1; 8 bases fit TRBD1. Germline loops: CDR1 MNHEY, CDR2 SVGEGT. The CDR3 sequence is 12 residues long. Unmatched junction bases numbered 4, after V lost 4 bases and J lost 9 bases. CDR3 nucleotide sequence: TGTGCCAGCAGTTCCTGGACAGGGAAAGCTTTCTTT. Amino acid sequence: CASSSWTGKAFF.

The chain carries TRBV28 and TRBJ1-6; no clear D. The CDR3 consists of 12 residues. Trimming shortened V by 3 bases and J by 11 bases, and 8 bases separated the two germline ends. Germline V gives CDR1 MDHEN, CDR2 SYDVKM. Here the CDR3 DNA reads TGTGCCAGCAGTTTTAGGTCGACACCCCTCCACTTT. Protein product: CASSFRSTPLHF.

The V gene is TRBV3-1, the J gene TRBJ2-2; 8 nucleotides agree with TRBD2. This CDR3 contains 18 residues. Germline trimming cut 1 base from V and 6 bases from J; bases unmatched to any gene: 13. Germline V gene lookup returns CDR1 LGHDT and CDR2 YNNKEL (reference sequence). CDR3 protein: CASSQGTGISGNPGELFF. DNA of the CDR3: TGTGCCAGCAGCCAAGGGACCGGGATTAGCGGGAATCCCGGGGAGCTGTTTTTT.

This clonotype showed up many times. This chain joins TRBV2 and TRBJ2-5; D might be TRBD1 or TRBD2, each matching 5 bases. Germline V gene sequence: CDR1 SNHLY, CDR2 FYNNEI. The V and J ends lost 5 bases and 2 bases respectively, with 15 bases between them. The CDR3 is made up of 15 amino acids. CDR3 bases: TGTGCCAGCAGTAAAGAGGGCAGGGTACAAGAGACCCAGTACTTC. Protein sequence: CASSKEGRVQETQYF. Full variable domain (rest looked up from reference TRBV2 and TRBJ2-5): EPEVTQTPSHQVTQMGQEVILRCVPISNHLYFYWYRQILGQKVEFLVSFYNNEISEKSEIFDDQFSVERPDGSNFTLKIRSTKLEDSAMYFCASSKEGRVQETQYFGPGTRLLVL.

The chain combines TRBV24-1 with TRBJ2-4, with D perhaps being TRBD1 or TRBD2 (5 bases each). The germline gives CDR1 KGHDR, CDR2 SFDVKD. The CDR3 consists of 15 residues. The V end lost 3 bases, the J end lost 7 bases, and 15 bases lay between the germline ends. The CDR3 sequence: CATSDPSGAQNIQYF. CDR3 DNA: TGTGCCACCAGTGATCCCTCCGGGGCCCAGAACATTCAGTACTTC.

In this sample, this clonotype turned up many times. The chain is built from TRBV13 and TRBJ1-1, with D unresolved. V shed 0 bases and J shed 7 bases, with 9 bases lying between them. CDR1 and CDR2 (germline): PRHDT, FYEKMQ (reference sequence). The CDR3 runs to 13 residues. The CDR3 is CASSLGPGSEAFF. CDR3 DNA: TGTGCCAGCAGCTTAGGCCCTGGAAGTGAAGCTTTCTTT.

This clonotype was seen many times. The V gene is TRBV27, the J gene TRBJ2-7; weak D call: TRBD2 (6 bases). From germline, CDR1 is MNHEY and CDR2 SMNVEV (reference sequence). V lost 1 base, J lost 0 bases, and 10 bases lay in between. The CDR3 runs 15 residues. The CDR3, as DNA: TGTGCCAGCAGTTTATGGGGGGTCGGCTCCTACGAGCAGTACTTC. It codes for CASSLWGVGSYEQYF.

This clonotype was counted ten times or more. This chain links TRBV12-3 or TRBV12-4 with TRBJ1-6; TRBD1 agrees at 7 bases. The J segment lost 7 bases and the V segment lost 6 bases, leaving 6 bases of the junction unmatched. The length of the CDR3 is 14 residues. In DNA, the CDR3 is TGTGCCAGCAGGGCAGGACAGGTGAATTCACCCCTCCACTTT. Translating gives CASRAGQVNSPLHF.